The 27 T cell receptor beta chains below come from one sample, sequenced in a study of identical twins. A single record per CDR3 protein comes from TCRdb applying MiXCR to the 5' RACE reads. The table records roughly 490,000 distinct CDR3 sequences, 13% to 15% of them present only once. The sample also formed part of further work on yellow fever vaccine responses in identical twins.

Sequencing was carried out using CD4+ T cells sorted from blood. These receptors were obtained from a young woman in good health.

There are many counts of this clonotype. The CDR3 protein is CASSLVARDRSNEQFF. The DNA of the CDR3 is TGCGCCAGCAGCTTGGTTGCGCGGGATAGAAGCAATGAGCAGTTCTTC. The V and J genes are TRBV5-1 and TRBJ2-1, with D maybe TRBD2 (6 bases). Germline V lookup: CDR1 SGHRS, CDR2 YFSETQ. The V and J ends lost 0 bases and 6 bases respectively, with 16 bases between them. The CDR3 consists of 16 residues.

CDR3 sequence (DNA): TGTGCCAGCAGCCAAGGTGGTACCGCGAACACCGGGGAGCTGTTTTTT. Protein product: CASSQGGTANTGELFF. The chain recombines TRBV3-1 with TRBJ2-2; D unclear. This CDR3 is built from 16 residues. V shed 1 base and J shed 0 bases, with 9 bases lying between them. Germline CDR1 reads LGHDT; CDR2 reads YNNKEL (reference sequence). The full variable domain, completed using reference TRBV3-1 and TRBJ2-2, is DTAVSQTPKYLVTQMGNDKSIKCEQNLGHDTMYWYKQDSKKFLKIMFSYNNKELIINETVPNRFSPKSPDKAHLNLHINSLELGDSAVYFCASSQGGTANTGELFFGEGSRLTVL.

This clonotype was seen a handful of times. This sequence joins TRBV2 and TRBJ2-1; no firm D call. CDR1 and CDR2 (germline): SNHLY, FYNNEI. The V end was cut by 3 bases, the J end by 0 bases, with 18 bases between. The CDR3 is made up of 18 amino acids. The CDR3 loop is CASSDDVAGRSSYNEQFF. The DNA of the CDR3 is TGTGCCAGCAGTGACGACGTAGCAGGACGCAGCTCCTACAATGAGCAGTTCTTC.

This clonotype was seen a handful of times. The J gene is TRBJ1-5, the V gene TRBV6-4; the D is unclear. Trimming cost V 4 bases and J 3 bases, with 13 bases left between them. The CDR3 is 15 residues long. Per the germline V gene, CDR1 is MRHNA and CDR2 is SNTAGT. The CDR3 region is CASSAEKGFNQPQHF. CDR3 coding DNA: TGTGCCAGCAGTGCCGAAAAGGGCTTCAATCAGCCCCAGCATTTT.

CDR3 in amino acids: CASSYSRAGAGWLAFF. CDR3 coding DNA: TGTGCCAGCAGTTACTCGAGGGCAGGGGCCGGTTGGTTGGCTTTCTTT. This chain links TRBV6-5 with TRBJ1-1; weak D call: TRBD1 (6 bases). V gave up 0 bases and J gave up 11 bases, with 22 bases separating them. CDR1 is MNHEY and CDR2 is SVGAGI in the germline V gene. This CDR3 has 16 residues.

The chain has TRBV6-5 and TRBJ2-7, with D unclear. V was pared by 4 bases and J by 0 bases, with 13 bases between. CDR1 and CDR2 (germline): MNHEY, SVGAGI. The CDR3 totals 15 residues. The CDR3 loop is CASSSRTKTSYEQYF. The CDR3 DNA reads as TGTGCCAGCAGTTCCCGGACCAAAACCTCCTACGAGCAGTACTTC.

V is TRBV7-9 and J is TRBJ2-5; the D call may be TRBD1 or TRBD2 (6 bases each). Germline-derived CDR1 and CDR2 are SEHNR and FQNEAQ (reference sequence). The CDR3 has 14 residues. V was shortened by 2 bases and J by 5 bases, with 12 bases between the two germline ends. The CDR3 sequence is CASSLRGARETQYF. The CDR3 DNA reads as TGTGCCAGCAGCTTAAGGGGGGCCAGGGAGACCCAGTACTTC.

This clonotype was picked up a small number of times. The rearrangement uses TRBV5-1 and TRBJ2-3; no clear D. V was clipped by 0 bases and J by 2 bases, with 10 bases between them. The CDR3 spans 15 residues. CDR1 SGHRS and CDR2 YFSETQ come from the germline V gene. The CDR3 region has the DNA TGCGCCAGCAGCTTGGATGCGGATCCCACAGATACGCAGTATTTT. Its translation is CASSLDADPTDTQYF.

This clonotype was counted a few times. The genes are TRBV7-9 and TRBJ2-7; D may be TRBD1 or TRBD2 (5 bases each). This CDR3 spans 14 amino acids. Germline-derived CDR1 and CDR2 are SEHNR and FQNEAQ (reference sequence). V was clipped by 1 base and J by 5 bases, with 12 bases between them. The CDR3 bases are TGTGCCAGCAGCTTAGATCTACGGGGCCACGAGCAGTACTTC. Translating it yields CASSLDLRGHEQYF.

This clonotype was seen at least ten times. V is TRBV4-3 and J is TRBJ2-1; unclear D gene. This CDR3 region has 17 residues. Germline V CDR1 and CDR2: LGHNA, YSLEER. V was clipped by 1 base and J by 3 bases, with 16 bases between them. The CDR3 reads CASSQVQVSNLYNEQFF. CDR3 nucleotides: TGCGCCAGCAGCCAAGTTCAGGTCTCGAACCTCTACAATGAGCAGTTCTTC.

The V call is TRBV12-3 or TRBV12-4, the J call TRBJ2-1, with 14 bases aligning to TRBD2. J gave up 1 base and V 6 bases, and 8 bases lay outside the gene matches. CDR3 length: 18 residues. Here the CDR3 reads CASRDGTSGRGSYNEQFF. In DNA form, the CDR3 reads TGTGCCAGCAGAGATGGGACTAGCGGGAGAGGGTCCTACAATGAGCAGTTCTTC.

Details on this clonotype: The junction and the germline gene differ at one end; a read error may be behind it. The CDR3 sequence: CASSLSEDQIF. The CDR3 nucleotides read TGTGCCAGCAGTTTATCAGAAGACCAGATTTTC. V gene TRBV28 combines with J gene TRBJ2-1; D gene uncertain. CDR1 is MDHEN and CDR2 is SYDVKM in the germline V gene. The CDR3 length is 11 residues.

This clonotype was seen repeatedly, ten times or more. V gene TRBV29-1 combines with J gene TRBJ2-3; either TRBD1 or TRBD2 may supply D (5 bases each). The germline CDR1 and CDR2 sequences are SQVTM and ANQGSEA. V gave up 5 bases and J gave up 2 bases, with 11 bases separating them. This CDR3 comprises 13 residues. The CDR3 spells CSVRGGHTDTQYF. CDR3 coding DNA: TGCAGCGTTCGGGGCGGCCACACAGATACGCAGTATTTT.

Only a few counts were recorded for this clonotype. This chain links TRBV6-5 with TRBJ2-6, with 7 bases lining up with TRBD1. Germline trimming cut 2 bases from V and 16 bases from J; bases unmatched to any gene: 11. This CDR3 has 14 amino acids. Germline V lookup: CDR1 MNHEY, CDR2 SVGAGI. CDR3 DNA sequence: TGTGCCAGCAGTTACGGGACAGCAAACCCAAGTCTGACTTTC. Its protein is CASSYGTANPSLTF.

The chain carries TRBV7-6 and TRBJ2-3, with TRBD2 matching 8 bases. V was pared by 1 base and J by 2 bases, with 8 bases of the junction left unmatched. This CDR3 is built from 17 residues. Germline CDR1 and CDR2: SGHVS and FNYEAQ. For the CDR3, the DNA is TGTGCCAGCAGCTTAGTATCTCGGGGGGGCCTCACAGATACGCAGTATTTT. This encodes CASSLVSRGGLTDTQYF.

This rearrangement joins TRBV10-2 to TRBJ2-5, with 12 bases that match TRBD1. With V trimmed by 5 bases and J by 6 bases, 4 bases remained unmatched. CDR3 length: 14 residues. Germline CDR1 and CDR2: WSHSY and SAAADI. Written as DNA, the CDR3 is TGCGCCAGCAGTACCGGGACAGGGGGCAAGACCCAGTACTTC. This codes for CASSTGTGGKTQYF.

This clonotype has a handful of counts. The CDR3 DNA follows: TGTGCCAGCAGCTTTCCCCGGGACTCAGCCAAAAACATTCAGTACTTC. Amino acids: CASSFPRDSAKNIQYF. The chain combines TRBV7-2 with TRBJ2-4; D might be TRBD2 (6 bases). V lost 3 bases and J lost 0, with 12 bases in between. CDR1 is SGHTA and CDR2 is FQGNSA in the germline V gene. This CDR3 is built from 16 residues.

This clonotype was seen a few times. The rearrangement uses TRBV12-3 or TRBV12-4 and TRBJ2-7; 7 positions match TRBD2. The J segment lost 5 bases and the V segment lost 6 bases, leaving 13 bases of the junction unmatched. CDR3 size: 15 residues. CDR3: CASRSPETSFHEQYF. CDR3 coding DNA: TGTGCCAGCAGGAGTCCCGAGACTAGCTTCCACGAGCAGTACTTC.

This clonotype was seen more than once but under ten times. The gene calls are TRBV25-1 and TRBJ2-1, with 9 nucleotides matching TRBD1. Germline V gives CDR1 MGHDK, CDR2 SYGVNS. Trimming took 1 base from V and 9 from J; bases not matched to a gene: 19. The CDR3 has 19 residues. In DNA form, the CDR3 reads TGTGCCAGCAGTGAATCCCAACCCTCTACCGGGACAGGGACCACTGAGCAGTTCTTC. This codes for CASSESQPSTGTGTTEQFF.

The gene calls are TRBV4-2 and TRBJ2-3; TRBD2 might be the D (6 bases). CDR3 length: 16 amino acids. Germline V gene sequence: CDR1 LGHNA, CDR2 YNFKEQ. V lost 0 bases and J 6 bases, leaving 16 bases between the germline ends. Here the CDR3 reads CASSQETTSWRDTQYF. The CDR3 DNA is TGTGCCAGCAGCCAAGAGACCACTAGCTGGAGGGATACGCAGTATTTT.

The V call is TRBV20-1, the J call TRBJ1-6; maybe TRBD1 (5 bases). This CDR3 comprises 15 residues. Germline assignment: CDR1 DFQATT and CDR2 SNEGSKA (reference sequence). V gave up 1 base and J gave up 3 bases, with 10 bases separating them. CDR3 residues: CSARAGTNYNSPLHF. Here the CDR3 DNA reads TGCAGTGCTAGAGCGGGGACGAACTATAATTCACCCCTCCACTTT.

On this clonotype itself: An end of the junction differs from the germline gene, which may be a read error. The J gene is TRBJ2-1, the V gene TRBV20-1; 12 bases are a match to TRBD2. The CDR3 consists of 16 residues. CDR1 and CDR2 (germline): DFQATT, SNEGSKA (reference sequence). As DNA, the CDR3 is TGCTGTGCTAGAGACGACTGGCTAGCGGGAGGGTCGGAGGAGTTCTTC. This gives the protein CCARDDWLAGGSEEFF.

This clonotype showed up many times. V gene TRBV29-1 combines with J gene TRBJ2-2, with 12 bases fitting TRBD2. The CDR3 is made up of 13 amino acids. The V and J ends lost 7 bases and 5 bases, in that order; junction bases with no gene match: 2. Germline V gives CDR1 SQVTM, CDR2 ANQGSEA. CDR3 DNA sequence: TGCAGCGCCGGGACTAGCGGGACCGGGGAGCTGTTTTTT. Amino acid sequence: CSAGTSGTGELFF.

This clonotype has more than one count but fewer than ten. The J gene is TRBJ2-3, the V gene TRBV10-3, with 8 bases identical to TRBD2. CDR1 and CDR2 (germline): ENHRY, SYGVKD. Trimming removed 1 base from V and 7 bases from J; junction bases left unmatched: 13. There are 17 residues in the CDR3. CDR3 region: CAISEFNPGTSGNTQYF. CDR3 DNA: TGTGCCATCAGTGAGTTTAACCCCGGGACTAGTGGGAATACGCAGTATTTT.

V and J are TRBV29-1 and TRBJ2-2, with TRBD1 matching over 10 bases. From germline, CDR1 is SQVTM and CDR2 ANQGSEA. CDR3 length: 14 amino acids. After removal of 7 bases from V and 5 bases from J, the junction contained 7 bases not matched to a gene. The CDR3 sequence: CSAATGGGTGELFF. CDR3 DNA: TGCAGCGCCGCGACAGGGGGCGGTACCGGGGAGCTGTTTTTT.

In DNA, the CDR3 is TGCAGTGCTAGAGGGGGGCCGCAGTTCTTC. The encoded protein is CSARGGPQFF. This sequence joins TRBV20-1 and TRBJ2-1, with D tentatively TRBD1 (6 bases). Germline V gene data show CDR1 as DFQATT and CDR2 as SNEGSKA (reference sequence). The CDR3 totals 10 residues. V was trimmed by 1 base and J by 12 bases, leaving 7 bases between them.

This chain connects TRBV5-1 to TRBJ2-3; D may be TRBD2 (6 bases). There are 14 residues in the CDR3. CDR1 is SGHRS and CDR2 is YFSETQ in the germline V gene. Trimming removed 3 bases from V and 5 bases from J, with 13 bases in between. This CDR3 is CASSWNPEGDTQYF. The CDR3 nucleotides read TGCGCCAGCAGCTGGAACCCGGAGGGAGATACGCAGTATTTT.